The 12 T cell receptor beta chains listed next were all sequenced from one sample in a study of T-cell memory formation after mild COVID-19. TCRdb fed the 5' RACE reads into MiXCR, producing one record per CDR3 protein. The sample lists 200,000 to 250,000 distinct CDR3 sequences, 8% to 10% occurring once. Sequencing was performed on PBMCs or a T cell subset sorted from them (not recorded which). These receptors all come from a young man who had mild COVID-19 (a few samples of this study predate the infection). Cell type and time point are not known.

The chain uses TRBV6-5 and TRBJ2-7; D remains unclear. The germline CDR1 and CDR2 sequences are MNHEY and SVGAGI. This CDR3 is 14 amino acids long. Trimming removed 6 bases at V and 6 bases at J, with 18 bases between. CDR3 sequence: CASRGPASGSEQYF. Here the CDR3 DNA reads TGTGCCAGCAGAGGGCCAGCCTCGGGTTCCGAGCAGTACTTC.

The V and J genes are TRBV6-7 and TRBJ1-1, with D uncertain. TRBV6-7 is an open reading frame whose function is uncertain. The CDR3 loop spans 11 amino acids. Trimming stripped 7 bases from V and 8 bases from J, with 11 bases between. The CDR3 region is CASTITVEAFF. The CDR3 region has the DNA TGTGCCAGCACCATAACAGTCGAAGCTTTCTTT.

This clonotype was seen many times. The genes are TRBV5-5 and TRBJ1-4; D might be TRBD1 (6 bases). The CDR3 is 14 amino acids. The V gene lost 6 bases and the J gene lost 3 bases, with 12 bases spanning the gap. Germline V CDR1 and CDR2: SGHKS, YYEKEE (reference sequence). CDR3 nucleotides: TGTGCCAGCAAAATCGGGACACCTAATGAAAAACTGTTTTTT. It encodes CASKIGTPNEKLFF.

V usage is TRBV6-7 and J usage is TRBJ1-5, with D possibly matching TRBD1 (6 bases). TRBV6-7 counts as an open reading frame of uncertain function. CDR3 length: 17 amino acids. V was shortened by 4 bases and J by 3 bases, with 19 bases between the two germline ends. CDR3 protein: CASSSDVDGGANQPQHF. CDR3 bases: TGTGCCAGCAGTTCGGACGTGGATGGGGGGGCCAATCAGCCCCAGCATTTT.

J is TRBJ2-3 and V is TRBV5-1; 7 nucleotides line up with TRBD1. This CDR3 comprises 14 residues. Germline loops: CDR1 SGHRS, CDR2 YFSETQ. Losses at the gene ends were 5 bases for V and 2 bases for J; bases not matched to a gene: 5. CDR3 nucleotide sequence: TGCGCCAGCAGAACCGGGACAGACACAGATACGCAGTATTTT. Translation gives CASRTGTDTDTQYF.

Ten or more counts support this clonotype. The chain has TRBV5-5 and TRBJ1-4, with D perhaps matching TRBD1 (6 bases). Germline CDR1 is SGHKS and CDR2 is YYEKEE (reference sequence). This CDR3 spans 15 amino acids. Deletions cut 5 bases from V and 5 bases from J, with 16 bases between. CDR3: CASRRTAAENEKLFF. The CDR3 DNA sequence: TGTGCCAGCAGGCGGACAGCAGCTGAGAATGAAAAACTGTTTTTT. Complete variable domain (other parts from reference TRBV5-5 and TRBJ1-4): DAGVTQSPTHLIKTRGQQVTLRCSPISGHKSVSWYQQVLGQGPQFIFQYYEKEERGRGNFPDRFSARQFPNYSSELNVNALLLGDSALYLCASRRTAAENEKLFFGSGTQLSVL.

Here the CDR3 reads CSASVRINPGGDRFMNTEAFF. As DNA, the CDR3 is TGCAGTGCTAGTGTTAGGATCAACCCAGGGGGTGATCGTTTCATGAACACTGAAGCTTTCTTT. The chain employs TRBV20-1 and TRBJ1-1; 7 nucleotides align to TRBD1. CDR3 length: 21 amino acids. Per germline, CDR1 DFQATT and CDR2 SNEGSKA (reference sequence). V lost 3 bases, J lost 0 bases, and 25 bases stayed unmatched.

The rearrangement links TRBV7-2 to TRBJ2-5, with TRBD1 as a possible D gene (5 bases). Germline V gene lookup returns CDR1 SGHTA and CDR2 FQGNSA. The CDR3 length is 16 residues. The V and J ends lost 1 base and 5 bases respectively, with 17 bases between them. The CDR3 sequence is CASSLVGAALEETQYF. The CDR3, as DNA: TGTGCCAGCAGCTTAGTTGGGGCCGCGCTAGAGGAGACCCAGTACTTC.

The chain carries TRBV9 and TRBJ2-6; possible D gene TRBD1, 5 bases. The CDR3 runs 17 residues. V shed 0 bases and J shed 2 bases, with 12 bases lying between them. Germline-derived CDR1 and CDR2 are SGDLS and YYNGEE. CDR3 amino acids: CASSVGFGRAGANVLTF. CDR3 coding DNA: TGTGCCAGCAGCGTAGGTTTCGGCAGGGCTGGGGCCAACGTCCTGACTTTC. Complete variable domain (other parts from reference TRBV9 and TRBJ2-6): DSGVTQTPKHLITATGQRVTLRCSPRSGDLSVYWYQQSLDQGLQFLIQYYNGEERAKGNILERFSAQQFPDLHSELNLSSLELGDSALYFCASSVGFGRAGANVLTFGAGSRLTVL.

This clonotype showed up many times. V usage is TRBV5-1 and J usage is TRBJ2-7; no clear D. This CDR3 is 14 amino acids long. CDR1 and CDR2 (germline): SGHRS, YFSETQ. The germline V and J ends were trimmed by 3 bases and 2 bases, with 12 bases remaining between them. CDR3 DNA: TGCGCCAGCAGCTCAAACGAGGTTACCTACGAGCAGTACTTC. Its translation: CASSSNEVTYEQYF.

The gene calls are TRBV7-9 and TRBJ1-3; D is perhaps TRBD1 (6 bases). The CDR3 runs to 15 residues. V shed 1 base and J shed 2 bases, with 9 bases lying between them. Germline V lookup: CDR1 SEHNR, CDR2 FQNEAQ (reference sequence). This chain's CDR3 is CASSLGAGAGNTIYF. Here the CDR3 DNA reads TGTGCCAGCAGCTTAGGAGCAGGGGCTGGAAACACCATATATTTT.

The genes are TRBV20-1 and TRBJ2-1; 12 nucleotides agree with TRBD2. The J segment lost 10 bases and the V segment lost 1 base, leaving 11 bases of the junction unmatched. Germline V CDR1 and CDR2: DFQATT, SNEGSKA (reference sequence). The CDR3 is made up of 16 amino acids. DNA for the CDR3: TGCAGTGCTAGAGGCAACGTACTAGCGGGGGGAGGGGAGCAGTTCTTC. This gives the protein CSARGNVLAGGGEQFF.